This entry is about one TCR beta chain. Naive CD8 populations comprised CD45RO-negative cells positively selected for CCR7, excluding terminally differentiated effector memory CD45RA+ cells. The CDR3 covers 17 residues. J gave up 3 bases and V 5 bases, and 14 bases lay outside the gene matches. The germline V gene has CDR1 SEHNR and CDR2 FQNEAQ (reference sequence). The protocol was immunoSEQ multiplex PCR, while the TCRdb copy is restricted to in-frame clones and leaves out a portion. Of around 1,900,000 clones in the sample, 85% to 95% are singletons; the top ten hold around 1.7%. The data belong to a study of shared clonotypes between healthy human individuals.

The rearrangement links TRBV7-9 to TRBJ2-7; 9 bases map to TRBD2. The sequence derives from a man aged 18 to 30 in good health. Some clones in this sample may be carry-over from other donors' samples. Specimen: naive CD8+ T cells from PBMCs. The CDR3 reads CASSPEGLSSGNYEQYF. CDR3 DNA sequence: TGTGCCAGCAGCCCAGAGGGGTTGTCTAGCGGGAACTACGAGCAGTACTTC.